Shown below are 22 T cell receptor beta chains from a single sample sequenced in a study of CD8+ T cells in alopecia areata. cDNA reverse transcribed from extracted RNA served as the sequencing template. TCRdb's copy holds only in-frame clones and misses some; the assay was immunoSEQ multiplex PCR. The table has about 140,000 clones, about 51% seen once. The sample consisted of CD4+ T cells sorted from blood, taken at week 0. These receptors were obtained from a human donor with alopecia areata.

The CDR3 DNA is TGTGCCAGTAGTATTGGACTAGCGGGAGGCGGCGAGCAGTACTTC. Protein sequence: CASSIGLAGGGEQYF. This rearrangement joins TRBV19 to TRBJ2-7; TRBD2 matches 14 bases. The CDR3 spans 15 residues. Germline trimming cut 3 bases from V and 6 bases from J; bases unmatched to any gene: 4. CDR1 LNHDA and CDR2 SQIVND come from the germline V gene (reference sequence).

The rearrangement joins TRBV29-1 to TRBJ2-1; TRBD2 aligns across 8 bases. Per the germline V gene, CDR1 is SQVTM and CDR2 is ANQGSEA. CDR3 length: 14 residues. V shed 6 bases and J 4 bases; nucleotides not matched to a gene: 8. CDR3 nucleotides: TGCAGCGTCAAAGGTACTAGCGGATACAATGAGCAGTTCTTC. This translates into CSVKGTSGYNEQFF.

This clone was seen only once. The rearrangement joins TRBV4-1 to TRBJ2-2, with 7 bases fitting TRBD2. V shed 7 bases and J 0 bases; nucleotides not matched to a gene: 2. Germline V gives CDR1 MGHRA, CDR2 YSYEKL. The CDR3 totals 14 residues. CDR3 nucleotides: TGCGCCAGCACGAGCGGGACGAACACCGGGGAGCTGTTTTTT. Protein: CASTSGTNTGELFF.

The chain joins TRBV29-1 to TRBJ1-1, with 7 bases aligning to TRBD1. V shed 0 bases, J shed 1 base, and the junction held 5 bases outside the gene matches. CDR1 is SQVTM and CDR2 is ANQGSEA in the germline V gene. This CDR3 contains 15 residues. Here the CDR3 DNA reads TGCAGCGTTGAAGAGGAAAACAGGGGGAACACTGAAGCTTTCTTT. This codes for CSVEEENRGNTEAFF.

The chain carries TRBV7-2 and TRBJ2-5; TRBD1 agrees at 7 bases. V shed 5 bases, J shed 1 base, and the junction held 7 bases outside the gene matches. Germline CDR1 SGHTA, CDR2 FQGNSA. This CDR3 comprises 15 residues. The CDR3 DNA reads TGTGCCAGCAGCCCGAACAGGGGAGTCCAAGAGACCCAGTACTTC. Amino acids: CASSPNRGVQETQYF.

The rearrangement uses TRBV9 and TRBJ2-3; TRBD2 agrees at 9 bases. With V trimmed by 0 bases and J by 4 bases, 12 bases remained unmatched. This CDR3 region has 18 residues. Looked up from germline, CDR1 is SGDLS and CDR2 is YYNGEE. CDR3 in amino acids: CASSVVPGGSGSPDTQYF. DNA of the CDR3: TGTGCCAGCAGCGTAGTGCCGGGGGGTAGCGGGAGCCCAGATACGCAGTATTTT. Combining the CDR3 with reference TRBV9 and TRBJ2-3 gives the whole variable domain DSGVTQTPKHLITATGQRVTLRCSPRSGDLSVYWYQQSLDQGLQFLIQYYNGEERAKGNILERFSAQQFPDLHSELNLSSLELGDSALYFCASSVVPGGSGSPDTQYFGPGTRLTVL.

The chain is built from TRBV7-9 and TRBJ1-4, with D maybe TRBD1 (6 bases). The germline CDR1 and CDR2 sequences are SEHNR and FQNEAQ (reference sequence). Trimming stripped 5 bases from V and 5 bases from J, with 12 bases between. The CDR3 has 14 amino acids. CDR3 amino acids: CASSPGQTNEKLFF. The CDR3 DNA reads TGTGCCAGCAGCCCCGGACAGACAAATGAAAAACTGTTTTTT.

This clone was seen only a few times. V is TRBV30 and J is TRBJ2-2; TRBD2 matches at 10 bases. The CDR3 totals 17 residues. The trim removed 0 bases at V and 2 bases at J, leaving 6 bases unmatched. CDR1 is GTSNPN, CDR2 SVGIG, per germline (reference sequence). CDR3 nucleotides: TGTGCCTGGAGTGTCGCTAGCGGGAGCTTAAACACCGGGGAGCTGTTTTTT. Translation: CAWSVASGSLNTGELFF.

Regarding this clone: This likely stems from a read error, as it lies one base from a far larger clone. The chain uses TRBV5-1 and TRBJ2-1; 9 bases map to TRBD1. There are 16 residues in the CDR3. Germline V gives CDR1 SGHRS, CDR2 YFSETQ. The junction had 7 bases not matched to a gene; V was cut back by 1 base and J by 5 bases. CDR3 sequence reads: CASSLWATGGHNEQFF. For the CDR3, the DNA is TGCGCCAGCAGCTTGTGGGCGACAGGGGGGCACAATGAGCAGTTCTTC.

In this sample, this clone turned up a few times. This sequence joins TRBV7-9 and TRBJ2-4; 7 bases line up with TRBD1. This CDR3 has 17 residues. Germline trimming cut 5 bases from V and 0 bases from J; bases unmatched to any gene: 10. Germline CDR1 SEHNR, CDR2 FQNEAQ (reference sequence). This CDR3 is CASSPYRGLLAKNIQYF. The DNA for the CDR3 is TGTGCCAGCAGCCCGTACAGGGGTCTCTTAGCCAAAAACATTCAGTACTTC.

The genes are TRBV30 and TRBJ2-7, with no clear D. Deletions cut 2 bases from V and 0 bases from J, with 14 bases between. Germline CDR1 reads GTSNPN; CDR2 reads SVGIG (reference sequence). The CDR3 extends over 15 amino acids. The DNA for the CDR3 is TGTGCCTGGAGTCCGTACGTATACAGCTCCTACGAGCAGTACTTC. Amino acid sequence: CAWSPYVYSSYEQYF.

The chain recombines TRBV18 with TRBJ2-5, with D perhaps TRBD2 (6 bases). Germline CDR1 is KGHSH and CDR2 is LQKENI. This CDR3 contains 12 residues. V was cut by 0 bases and J by 7 bases, with 6 bases left in between. The CDR3 region is CASSPPEGTQYF. The CDR3, as DNA: TGTGCCAGCTCACCACCGGAGGGGACCCAGTACTTC.

V is TRBV29-1 and J is TRBJ2-5; TRBD2 matches 7 bases. The CDR3 is 13 amino acids. The junction had 5 bases not matched to a gene; V was cut back by 3 bases and J by 4 bases. Germline assignment: CDR1 SQVTM and CDR2 ANQGSEA. CDR3 coding DNA: TGCAGCGTTGACTCGGGGAGGGGAGAGACCCAGTACTTC. Residues: CSVDSGRGETQYF.

The rearrangement links TRBV7-3 to TRBJ1-5; a possible D gene is TRBD1 (5 bases). The V end lost 2 bases, the J end lost 7 bases, and 9 bases lay between the germline ends. Per germline, CDR1 SGHTA and CDR2 FQGTGA. The CDR3 is 13 residues long. The CDR3 DNA follows: TGTGCCAGCAGCTTATTAAGGGGACAGCCCCAGCATTTT. Encoded protein: CASSLLRGQPQHF.

This clone was recorded a few times. V usage is TRBV6-6 and J usage is TRBJ2-2; tentative D call: TRBD1 (6 bases). V shed 10 bases and J shed 5 bases, with 20 bases lying between them. Per germline, CDR1 MNHNY and CDR2 SVGAGI (reference sequence). The CDR3 totals 15 residues. The CDR3 spells CATSPQTGSTGELFF. In DNA form, the CDR3 reads TGTGCCACCTCTCCCCAAACAGGGAGTACCGGGGAGCTGTTTTTT.

The gene calls are TRBV28 and TRBJ1-5; TRBD1 matches at 7 bases. CDR1 is MDHEN, CDR2 SYDVKM, per germline. The CDR3 loop spans 15 amino acids. V gave up 5 bases and J gave up 3 bases; unmatched junction bases: 7. CDR3 amino acids: CASSPIDRDNQPQHF. In nucleotides, the CDR3 is TGTGCCAGCAGTCCGATTGACAGGGACAATCAGCCCCAGCATTTT.

This chain links TRBV6-5 with TRBJ1-1; D is perhaps TRBD1 (6 bases). Looked up from germline, CDR1 is MNHEY and CDR2 is SVGAGI. CDR3 length equals 16 residues. V was pared by 0 bases and J by 12 bases, with 23 bases between. CDR3 bases: TGTGCCAGCAGTTACTCGAATTTTATTATCGCACAGGGAACTTTCTTT. Residues: CASSYSNFIIAQGTFF.

This sequence joins TRBV7-6 and TRBJ1-2; 7 positions agree with TRBD1. Per the germline V gene, CDR1 is SGHVS and CDR2 is FNYEAQ. The J segment lost 9 bases and the V segment lost 5 bases, leaving 15 bases of the junction unmatched. The CDR3 consists of 15 residues. CDR3 coding DNA: TGTGCCAGCAGCCCACGCCCGGGACAGTCCTTGAGCTACACCTTC. Its translation: CASSPRPGQSLSYTF.

This clone was seen ten or more times. The chain recombines TRBV19 with TRBJ1-1, with D tentatively TRBD1 (5 bases). The CDR3 has 18 amino acids. Germline CDR1 and CDR2: LNHDA and SQIVND (reference sequence). V was cut by 5 bases and J by 0 bases, with 22 bases left in between. The CDR3: CASSSFSGGAGMNTEAFF. The CDR3 region has the DNA TGTGCCAGTAGTTCATTCTCTGGCGGGGCTGGGATGAACACTGAAGCTTTCTTT.

The chain uses TRBV15 and TRBJ2-1; no firm D call. The germline V gene encodes CDR1 LNHNV and CDR2 YYDKDF (reference sequence). The CDR3 has 14 residues. Trimming took off 1 base at V and 6 bases at J, with 10 bases between the two ends. This CDR3 reads CATSRGPGVNEQFF. For the CDR3, the DNA is TGTGCCACCAGCAGAGGCCCGGGCGTCAATGAGCAGTTCTTC.

J is TRBJ2-3 and V is TRBV5-1; 7 nucleotides align to TRBD2. Per the germline V gene, CDR1 is SGHRS and CDR2 is YFSETQ. The junction had 8 bases not matched to a gene; V was cut back by 4 bases and J by 0 bases. The CDR3 consists of 16 residues. CDR3 nucleotides: TGCGCCAGCAGCGCCGGAGGTAGCGGGAGCACAGATACGCAGTATTTT. This encodes CASSAGGSGSTDTQYF. Supplemented by reference TRBV5-1 and TRBJ2-3, the full variable domain reads KAGVTQTPRYLIKTRGQQVTLSCSPISGHRSVSWYQQTPGQGLQFLFEYFSETQRNKGNFPGRFSGRQFSNSRSEMNVSTLELGDSALYLCASSAGGSGSTDTQYFGPGTRLTVL.

The chain uses TRBV18 and TRBJ1-4; D is perhaps TRBD1 (6 bases). Trimming cost V 0 bases and J 5 bases, with 10 bases left between them. Germline V gene lookup returns CDR1 KGHSH and CDR2 LQKENI. The CDR3 runs to 15 residues. CDR3 sequence reads: CASSPPGGLNEKLFF. CDR3 coding DNA: TGTGCCAGCTCACCACCGGGGGGCCTCAATGAAAAACTGTTTTTT.